The entry that follows covers one TCR beta chain sequence. Between the trimmed V and J ends, which lost 4 bases and 2 bases, there was a span of 4 bases. This CDR3 contains 11 residues. The germline V gene encodes CDR1 SGHDT and CDR2 YYEEEE. This entry comes from a study of OX40 agonist ivuxolimab in advanced cancers. Study-level background: Previous treatment with anti-PD-1, anti-PD-L1 or anti-CTLA-4 therapy was allowed; about 37% had received some.

Data came from immunoSEQ multiplex PCR; TCRdb stores just in-frame clones and leaves some out. Of roughly 80,000 clones in the sample, around four fifths were seen once. This specimen consisted of CD4+ or CD8+ T cells sorted from blood, obtained in a trial of the OX40 agonist ivuxolimab. The chain couples TRBV5-6 to TRBJ2-7; D is unclear. The TCR originated in an adult with an advanced solid tumor such as melanoma, head and neck, liver or kidney cancer. CDR3 residues: CASSVTYEQYF. The CDR3 DNA sequence: TGTGCCAGCAGCGTCACCTACGAGCAGTACTTC. Full variable domain (remainder filled in from reference TRBV5-6 and TRBJ2-7): DAGVTQSPTHLIKTRGQQVTLRCSPKSGHDTVSWYQQALGQGPQFIFQYYEEEERQRGNFPDRFSGHQFPNYSSELNVNALLLGDSALYLCASSVTYEQYFGPGTRLTVT.